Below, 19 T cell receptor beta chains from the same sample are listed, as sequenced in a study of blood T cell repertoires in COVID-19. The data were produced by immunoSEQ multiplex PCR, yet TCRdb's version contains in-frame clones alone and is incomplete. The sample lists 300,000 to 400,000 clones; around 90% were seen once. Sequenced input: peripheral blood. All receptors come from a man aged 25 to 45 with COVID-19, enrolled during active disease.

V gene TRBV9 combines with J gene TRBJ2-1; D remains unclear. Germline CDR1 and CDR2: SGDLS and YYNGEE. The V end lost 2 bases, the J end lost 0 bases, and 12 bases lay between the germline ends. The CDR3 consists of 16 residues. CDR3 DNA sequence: TGTGCCAGCAGCGTCCGACTGGAGAGCTCCTACAATGAGCAGTTCTTC. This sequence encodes CASSVRLESSYNEQFF.

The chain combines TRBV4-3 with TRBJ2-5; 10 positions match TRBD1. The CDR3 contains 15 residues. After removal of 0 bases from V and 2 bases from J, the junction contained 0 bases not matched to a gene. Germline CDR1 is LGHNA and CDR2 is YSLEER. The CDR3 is CASSQEDRGQETQYF. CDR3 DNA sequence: TGCGCCAGCAGCCAAGAGGACAGGGGGCAAGAGACCCAGTACTTC.

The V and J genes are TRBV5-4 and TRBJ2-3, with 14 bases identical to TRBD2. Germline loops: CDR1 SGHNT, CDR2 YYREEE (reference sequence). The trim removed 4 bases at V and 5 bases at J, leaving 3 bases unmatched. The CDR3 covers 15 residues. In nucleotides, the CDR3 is TGTGCCAGCAGCCGGGGACTAGCGGGGGTAGATACGCAGTATTTT. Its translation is CASSRGLAGVDTQYF.

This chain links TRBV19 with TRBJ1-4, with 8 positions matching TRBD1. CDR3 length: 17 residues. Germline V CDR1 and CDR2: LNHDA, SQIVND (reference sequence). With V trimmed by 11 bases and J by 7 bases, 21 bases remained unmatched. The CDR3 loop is CASSGGRVGLTSEKLFF. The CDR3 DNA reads TGTGCCTCCTCAGGGGGCAGGGTGGGCCTTACAAGTGAAAAACTGTTTTTT.

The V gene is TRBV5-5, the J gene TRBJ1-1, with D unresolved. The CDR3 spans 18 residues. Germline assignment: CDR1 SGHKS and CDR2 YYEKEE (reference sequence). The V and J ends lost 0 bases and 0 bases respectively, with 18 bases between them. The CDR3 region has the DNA TGTGCCAGCAGCTTGGAGAGCAGGTTTTTACTCATGAACACTGAAGCTTTCTTT. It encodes CASSLESRFLLMNTEAFF. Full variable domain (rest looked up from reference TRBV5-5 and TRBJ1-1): DAGVTQSPTHLIKTRGQQVTLRCSPISGHKSVSWYQQVLGQGPQFIFQYYEKEERGRGNFPDRFSARQFPNYSSELNVNALLLGDSALYLCASSLESRFLLMNTEAFFGQGTRLTVV.

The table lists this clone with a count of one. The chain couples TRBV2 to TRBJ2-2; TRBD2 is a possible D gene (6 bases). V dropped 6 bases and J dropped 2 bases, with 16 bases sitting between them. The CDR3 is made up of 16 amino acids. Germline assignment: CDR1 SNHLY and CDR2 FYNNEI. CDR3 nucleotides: TGTGCCAGCAGCGGGGGAAAGGGTCCAAACACCGGGGAGCTGTTTTTT. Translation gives CASSGGKGPNTGELFF. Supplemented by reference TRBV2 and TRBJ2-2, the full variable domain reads EPEVTQTPSHQVTQMGQEVILRCVPISNHLYFYWYRQILGQKVEFLVSFYNNEISEKSEIFDDQFSVERPDGSNFTLKIRSTKLEDSAMYFCASSGGKGPNTGELFFGEGSRLTVL.

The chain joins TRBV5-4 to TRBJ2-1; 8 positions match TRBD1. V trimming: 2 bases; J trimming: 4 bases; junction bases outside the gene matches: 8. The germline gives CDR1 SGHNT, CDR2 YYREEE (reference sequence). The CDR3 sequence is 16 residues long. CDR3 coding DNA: TGTGCCAGCAGCTTCCTGACAGGGGTTTTTTACAATGAGCAGTTCTTC. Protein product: CASSFLTGVFYNEQFF.

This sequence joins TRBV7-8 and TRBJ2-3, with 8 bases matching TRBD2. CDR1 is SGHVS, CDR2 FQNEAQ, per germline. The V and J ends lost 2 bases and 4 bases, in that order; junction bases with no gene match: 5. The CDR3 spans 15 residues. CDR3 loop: CASSLSGSNADTQYF. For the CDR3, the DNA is TGTGCCAGCAGCTTAAGCGGGAGTAACGCAGATACGCAGTATTTT. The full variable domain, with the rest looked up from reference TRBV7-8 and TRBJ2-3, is GAGVSQSPRYKVAKRGQDVALRCDPISGHVSLFWYQQALGQGPEFLTYFQNEAQLDKSGLPSDRFFAERPEGSVSTLKIQRTQQEDSAVYLCASSLSGSNADTQYFGPGTRLTVL.

DNA of the CDR3: TGTGCCACCAGTGGGGGTGGGACAGGGTACCAAGAGACCCAGTACTTC. Amino acid sequence: CATSGGGTGYQETQYF. V and J are TRBV24-1 and TRBJ2-5; 9 bases match TRBD1. Germline V gene sequence: CDR1 KGHDR, CDR2 SFDVKD. With 5 bases clipped from V and 0 bases from J, the junction kept 6 bases outside the gene matches. The CDR3 runs 16 residues.

The CDR3, as DNA: TGTGCCAGCAGCGTAAGTACGGTTTACACTGAAGCTTTCTTT. Its protein is CASSVSTVYTEAFF. The chain joins TRBV9 to TRBJ1-1; D gene uncertain. The germline V gene has CDR1 SGDLS and CDR2 YYNGEE. CDR3 length equals 14 residues. With 1 base removed from V and 3 bases from J, the gap between germline ends came to 10 bases.

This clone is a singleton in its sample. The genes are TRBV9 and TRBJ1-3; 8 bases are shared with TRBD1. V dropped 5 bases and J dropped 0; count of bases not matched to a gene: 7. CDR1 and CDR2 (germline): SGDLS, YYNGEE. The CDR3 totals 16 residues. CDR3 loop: CASSRWTGTSGNTIYF. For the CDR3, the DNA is TGTGCCAGCAGTCGATGGACAGGGACCTCTGGAAACACCATATATTTT.

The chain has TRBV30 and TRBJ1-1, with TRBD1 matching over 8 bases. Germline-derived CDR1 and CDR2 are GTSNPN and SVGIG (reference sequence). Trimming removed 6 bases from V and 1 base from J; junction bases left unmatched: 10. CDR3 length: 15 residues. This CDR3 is CACRDRRGGNTEAFF. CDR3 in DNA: TGTGCCTGCCGGGACAGGAGAGGGGGGAACACTGAAGCTTTCTTT.

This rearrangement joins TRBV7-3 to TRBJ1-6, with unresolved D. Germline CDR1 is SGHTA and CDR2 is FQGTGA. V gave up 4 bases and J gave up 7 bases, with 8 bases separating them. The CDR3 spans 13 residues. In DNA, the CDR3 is TGTGCCAGCAGCTCCACCCAGAATTCACCCCTCCACTTT. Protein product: CASSSTQNSPLHF.

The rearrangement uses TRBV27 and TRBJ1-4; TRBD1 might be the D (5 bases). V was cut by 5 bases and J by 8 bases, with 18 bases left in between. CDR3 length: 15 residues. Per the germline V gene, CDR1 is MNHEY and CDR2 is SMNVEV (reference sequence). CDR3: CASSPLRGGNEKLFF. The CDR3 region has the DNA TGTGCCAGCAGTCCCCTTCGGGGGGGGAACGAAAAACTGTTTTTT.

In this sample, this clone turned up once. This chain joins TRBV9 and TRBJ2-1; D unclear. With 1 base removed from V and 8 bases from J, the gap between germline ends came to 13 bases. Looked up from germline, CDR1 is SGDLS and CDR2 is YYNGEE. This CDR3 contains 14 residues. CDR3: CASSVFWLRDEQFF. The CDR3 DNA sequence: TGTGCCAGCAGCGTATTCTGGCTACGGGATGAGCAGTTCTTC.

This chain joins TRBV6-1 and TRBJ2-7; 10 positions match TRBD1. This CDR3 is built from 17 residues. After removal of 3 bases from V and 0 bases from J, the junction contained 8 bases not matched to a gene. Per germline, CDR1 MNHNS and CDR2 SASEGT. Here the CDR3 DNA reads TGTGCCAGCAGTGAGACAAAGGGACAGGGGAGCTCCTACGAGCAGTACTTC. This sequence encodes CASSETKGQGSSYEQYF.

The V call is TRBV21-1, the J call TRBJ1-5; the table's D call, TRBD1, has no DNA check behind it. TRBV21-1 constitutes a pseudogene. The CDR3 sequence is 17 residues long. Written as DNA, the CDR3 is TGTGCCAGCAGCAAAGGAACCACCGGGACAGATCTTCAGCCCCAGCATTTT. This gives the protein CASSKGTTGTDLQPQHF.

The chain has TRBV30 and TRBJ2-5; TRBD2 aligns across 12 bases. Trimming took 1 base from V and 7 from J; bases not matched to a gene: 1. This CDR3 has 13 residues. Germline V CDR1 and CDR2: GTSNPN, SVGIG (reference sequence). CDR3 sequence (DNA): TGTGCCTGGAGTGCTAGCGGGAGGGGGACCCAGTACTTC. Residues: CAWSASGRGTQYF.

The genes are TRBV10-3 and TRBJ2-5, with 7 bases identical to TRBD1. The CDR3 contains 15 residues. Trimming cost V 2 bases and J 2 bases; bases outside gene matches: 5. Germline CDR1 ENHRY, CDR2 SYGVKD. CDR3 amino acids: CAISERWDRQETQYF. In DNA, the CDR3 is TGTGCCATCAGTGAGCGATGGGACAGACAAGAGACCCAGTACTTC.